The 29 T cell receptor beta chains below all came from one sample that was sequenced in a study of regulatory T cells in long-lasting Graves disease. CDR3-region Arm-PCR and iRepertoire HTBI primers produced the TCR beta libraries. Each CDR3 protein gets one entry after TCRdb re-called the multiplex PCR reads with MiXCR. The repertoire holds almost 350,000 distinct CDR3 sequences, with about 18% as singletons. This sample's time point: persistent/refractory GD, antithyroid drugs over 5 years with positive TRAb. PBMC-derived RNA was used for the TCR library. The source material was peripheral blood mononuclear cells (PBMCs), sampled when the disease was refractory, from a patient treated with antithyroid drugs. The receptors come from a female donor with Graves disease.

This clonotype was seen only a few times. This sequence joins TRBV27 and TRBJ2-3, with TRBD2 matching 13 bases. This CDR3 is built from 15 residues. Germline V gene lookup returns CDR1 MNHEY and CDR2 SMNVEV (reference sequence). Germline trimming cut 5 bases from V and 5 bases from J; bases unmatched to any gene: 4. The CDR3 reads CASSGLAGAVDTQYF. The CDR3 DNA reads TGTGCCAGCAGTGGACTAGCGGGAGCTGTAGATACGCAGTATTTT.

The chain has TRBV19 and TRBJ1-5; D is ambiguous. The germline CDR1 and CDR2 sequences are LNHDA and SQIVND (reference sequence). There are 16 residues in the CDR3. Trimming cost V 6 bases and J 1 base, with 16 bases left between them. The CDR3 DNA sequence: TGTGCCAGTAGCGATCGGGCGGGCTCGAGCAATCAGCCCCAGCATTTT. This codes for CASSDRAGSSNQPQHF. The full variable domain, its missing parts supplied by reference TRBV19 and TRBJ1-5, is DGGITQSPKYLFRKEGQNVTLSCEQNLNHDAMYWYRQDPGQGLRLIYYSQIVNDFQKGDIAEGYSVSREKKESFPLTVTSAQKNPTAFYLCASSDRAGSSNQPQHFGDGTRLSIL.

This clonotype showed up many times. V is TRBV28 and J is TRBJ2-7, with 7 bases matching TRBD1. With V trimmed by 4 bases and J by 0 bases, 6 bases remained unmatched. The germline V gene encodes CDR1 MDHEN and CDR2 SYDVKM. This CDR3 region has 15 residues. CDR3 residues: CASSSLRGSSYEQYF. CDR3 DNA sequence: TGTGCCAGCAGTTCCCTCAGGGGGAGCTCCTACGAGCAGTACTTC. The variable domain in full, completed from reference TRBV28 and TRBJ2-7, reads DVKVTQSSRYLVKRTGEKVFLECVQDMDHENMFWYRQDPGLGLRLIYFSYDVKMKEKGDIPEGYSVSREKKERFSLILESASTNQTSMYLCASSSLRGSSYEQYFGPGTRLTVT.

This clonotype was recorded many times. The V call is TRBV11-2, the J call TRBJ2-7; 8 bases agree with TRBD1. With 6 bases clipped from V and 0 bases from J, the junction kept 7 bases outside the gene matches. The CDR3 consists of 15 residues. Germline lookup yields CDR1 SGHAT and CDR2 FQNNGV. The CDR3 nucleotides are TGTGCCAGCAGAGCAGGGGGCACCCGCTCCTACGAGCAGTACTTC. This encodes CASRAGGTRSYEQYF.

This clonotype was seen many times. DNA for the CDR3: TGTGCCAGCAGCCCGAGACAGAACCCCTTTACTTCACCCCTCCACTTT. It specifies CASSPRQNPFTSPLHF. V and J are TRBV12-3 or TRBV12-4 and TRBJ1-6; D may be TRBD1 (5 bases). The CDR3 extends over 16 amino acids. Trimming pared 6 bases from V and 9 bases from J, leaving 21 bases between.

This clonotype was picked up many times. The CDR3 here is CASSHRDAFNYGYTF. For the CDR3, the DNA is TGTGCCAGCAGCCACCGGGACGCGTTTAACTATGGCTACACCTTC. The genes are TRBV27 and TRBJ1-2, with D possibly being TRBD1 (5 bases). Germline V gives CDR1 MNHEY, CDR2 SMNVEV (reference sequence). V lost 6 bases to trimming and J lost 1 base, with 15 bases between them. This CDR3 comprises 15 residues.

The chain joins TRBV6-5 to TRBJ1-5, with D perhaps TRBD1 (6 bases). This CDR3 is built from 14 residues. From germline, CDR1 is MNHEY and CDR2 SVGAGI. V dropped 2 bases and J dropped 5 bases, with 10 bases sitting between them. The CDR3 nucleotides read TGTGCCAGCAGTTACGGGGCAGGGGATCAGCCCCAGCATTTT. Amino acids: CASSYGAGDQPQHF.

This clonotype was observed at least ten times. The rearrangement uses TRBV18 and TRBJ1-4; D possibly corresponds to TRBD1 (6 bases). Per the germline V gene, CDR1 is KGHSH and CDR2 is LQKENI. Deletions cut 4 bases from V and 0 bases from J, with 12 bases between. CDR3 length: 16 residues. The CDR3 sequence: CASSRDAGATNEKLFF. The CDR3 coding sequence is TGTGCCAGCTCACGAGACGCAGGGGCAACTAATGAAAAACTGTTTTTT.

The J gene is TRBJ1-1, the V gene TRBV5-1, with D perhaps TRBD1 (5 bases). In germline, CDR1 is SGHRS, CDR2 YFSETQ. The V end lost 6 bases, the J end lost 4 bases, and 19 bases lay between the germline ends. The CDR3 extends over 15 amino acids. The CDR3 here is CASTTARGIITEAFF. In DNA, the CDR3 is TGCGCCAGCACCACCGCTCGGGGGATTATCACTGAAGCTTTCTTT.

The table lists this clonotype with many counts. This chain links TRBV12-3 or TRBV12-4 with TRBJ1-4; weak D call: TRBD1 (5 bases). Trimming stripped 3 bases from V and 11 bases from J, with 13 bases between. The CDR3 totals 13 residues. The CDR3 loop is CASSFSAGEKLFF. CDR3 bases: TGTGCCAGCAGTTTCTCCGCGGGGGAGAAACTGTTTTTT.

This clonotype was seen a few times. The CDR3 loop is CASIFRGNTGELFF. The CDR3 DNA follows: TGTGCCAGCATATTTAGGGGGAACACCGGGGAGCTGTTTTTT. The J gene is TRBJ2-2, the V gene TRBV6-1; tentatively, D is TRBD1 (5 bases). Trimming removed 7 bases at V and 1 base at J, with 10 bases between. The germline V gene encodes CDR1 MNHNS and CDR2 SASEGT. This CDR3 spans 14 amino acids.

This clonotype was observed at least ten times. In DNA form, the CDR3 reads TGTGCCAGCAGCGGACCGACTCGCTACGAGCAGTACTTC. This codes for CASSGPTRYEQYF. The rearrangement uses TRBV12-3 or TRBV12-4 and TRBJ2-7; the D is unclear. V was clipped by 6 bases and J by 3 bases, with 12 bases between them. This CDR3 region has 13 residues.

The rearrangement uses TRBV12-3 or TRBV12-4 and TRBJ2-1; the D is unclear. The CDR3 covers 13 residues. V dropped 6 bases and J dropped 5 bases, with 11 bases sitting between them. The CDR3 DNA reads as TGTGCCAGCAGCCTACGAAATAACAATGAGCAGTTCTTC. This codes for CASSLRNNNEQFF.

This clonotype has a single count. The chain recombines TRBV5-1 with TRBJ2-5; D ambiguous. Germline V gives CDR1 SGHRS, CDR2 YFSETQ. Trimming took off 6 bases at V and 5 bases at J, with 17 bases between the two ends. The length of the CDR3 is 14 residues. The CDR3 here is CASKDNWAFETQYF. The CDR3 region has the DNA TGCGCCAGCAAAGATAATTGGGCTTTTGAGACCCAGTACTTC.

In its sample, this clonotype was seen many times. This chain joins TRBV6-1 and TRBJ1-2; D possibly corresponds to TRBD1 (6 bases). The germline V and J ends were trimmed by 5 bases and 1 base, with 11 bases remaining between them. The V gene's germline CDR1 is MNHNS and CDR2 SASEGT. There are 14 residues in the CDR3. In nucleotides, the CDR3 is TGTGCCAGCAGTCCCCAGGGGATTAACTATGGCTACACCTTC. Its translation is CASSPQGINYGYTF.

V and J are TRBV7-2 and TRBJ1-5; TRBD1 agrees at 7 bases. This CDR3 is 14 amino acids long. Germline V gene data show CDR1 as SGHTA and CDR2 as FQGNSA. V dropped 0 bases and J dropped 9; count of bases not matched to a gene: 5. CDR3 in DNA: TGTGCCAGCAGCTTAGCTAGGGGGCGGAGGCCCCAGCATTTT. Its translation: CASSLARGRRPQHF.

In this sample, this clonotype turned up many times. CDR3 loop: CASSKRGNYGYTF. Here the CDR3 DNA reads TGTGCCAGCAGTAAACGAGGGAACTATGGCTACACCTTC. V usage is TRBV27 and J usage is TRBJ1-2; D is unresolved. CDR1 MNHEY and CDR2 SMNVEV come from the germline V gene (reference sequence). The CDR3 is made up of 13 amino acids. V lost 5 bases to trimming and J lost 2 bases, with 9 bases between them.

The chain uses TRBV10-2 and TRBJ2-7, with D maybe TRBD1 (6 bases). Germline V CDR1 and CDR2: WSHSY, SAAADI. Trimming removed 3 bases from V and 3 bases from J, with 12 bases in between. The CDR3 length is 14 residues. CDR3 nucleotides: TGCGCCAGCAGTGACTCAGGGGAAGTCTACGAGCAGTACTTC. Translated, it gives CASSDSGEVYEQYF.

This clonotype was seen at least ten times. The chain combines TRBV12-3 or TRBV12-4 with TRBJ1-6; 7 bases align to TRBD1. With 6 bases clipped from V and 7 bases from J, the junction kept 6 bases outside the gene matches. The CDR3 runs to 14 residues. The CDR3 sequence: CASSYRGRNSPLHF. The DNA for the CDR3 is TGTGCCAGCAGCTACAGGGGAAGGAATTCACCCCTCCACTTT.

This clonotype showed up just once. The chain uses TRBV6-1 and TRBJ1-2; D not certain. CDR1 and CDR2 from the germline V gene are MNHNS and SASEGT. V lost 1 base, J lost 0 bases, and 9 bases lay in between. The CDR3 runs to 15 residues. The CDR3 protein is CASSEENVANYGYTF. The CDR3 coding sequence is TGTGCCAGCAGTGAAGAGAATGTAGCTAACTATGGCTACACCTTC.

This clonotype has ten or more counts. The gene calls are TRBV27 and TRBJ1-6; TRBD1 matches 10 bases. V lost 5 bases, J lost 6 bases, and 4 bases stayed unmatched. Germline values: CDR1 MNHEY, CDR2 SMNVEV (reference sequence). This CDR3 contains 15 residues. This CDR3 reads CASSNRDRGNSPLHF. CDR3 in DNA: TGTGCCAGCAGTAACCGGGACAGGGGTAATTCACCCCTCCACTTT.

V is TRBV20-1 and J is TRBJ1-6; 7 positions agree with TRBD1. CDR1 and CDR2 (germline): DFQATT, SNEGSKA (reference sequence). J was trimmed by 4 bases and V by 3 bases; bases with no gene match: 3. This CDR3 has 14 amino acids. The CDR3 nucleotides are TGCAGTGCTAGCCGGGACAGATATAATTCACCCCTCCACTTT. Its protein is CSASRDRYNSPLHF.

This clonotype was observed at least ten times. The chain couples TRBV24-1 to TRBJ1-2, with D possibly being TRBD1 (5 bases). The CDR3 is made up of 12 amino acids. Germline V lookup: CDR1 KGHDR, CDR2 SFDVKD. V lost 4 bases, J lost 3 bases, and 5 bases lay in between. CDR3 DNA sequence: TGTGCCACCAGTGAACAGGACTATGGCTACACCTTC. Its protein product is CATSEQDYGYTF.

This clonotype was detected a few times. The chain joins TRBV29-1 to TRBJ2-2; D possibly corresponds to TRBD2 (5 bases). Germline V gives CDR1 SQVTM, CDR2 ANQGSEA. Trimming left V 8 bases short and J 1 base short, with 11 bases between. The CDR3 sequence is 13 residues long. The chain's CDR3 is CSLRTVNTGELFF. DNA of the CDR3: TGCAGCTTAAGGACTGTGAACACCGGGGAGCTGTTTTTT.

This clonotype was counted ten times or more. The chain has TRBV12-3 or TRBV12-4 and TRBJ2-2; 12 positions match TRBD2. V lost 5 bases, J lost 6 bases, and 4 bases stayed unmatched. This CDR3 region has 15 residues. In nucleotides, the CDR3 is TGTGCCAGCAGTCAACTAGCGGGGGGTCCCGGGGAGCTGTTTTTT. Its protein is CASSQLAGGPGELFF.

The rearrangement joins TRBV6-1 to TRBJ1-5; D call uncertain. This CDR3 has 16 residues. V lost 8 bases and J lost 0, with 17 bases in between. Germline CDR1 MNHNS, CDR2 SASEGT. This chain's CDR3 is CASLKEGAFSNQPQHF. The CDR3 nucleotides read TGTGCCAGCCTGAAGGAGGGTGCCTTTAGCAATCAGCCCCAGCATTTT.

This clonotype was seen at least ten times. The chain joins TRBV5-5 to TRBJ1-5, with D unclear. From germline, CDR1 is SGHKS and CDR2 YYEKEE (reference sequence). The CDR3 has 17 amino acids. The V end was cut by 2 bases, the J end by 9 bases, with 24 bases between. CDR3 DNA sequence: TGTGCCAGCAGCTTCGACGCGGGGTCGCCGAGAATCAGGCCCCAGCATTTT. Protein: CASSFDAGSPRIRPQHF.

DNA of the CDR3: TGCAGTGCTAGTTCCCATAGCAATCAGCCCCAGCATTTT. Its translation: CSASSHSNQPQHF. This chain uses TRBV20-1 with TRBJ1-5, with D hard to call. Germline V lookup: CDR1 DFQATT, CDR2 SNEGSKA (reference sequence). This CDR3 region has 13 residues. V was cut by 3 bases and J by 0 bases, with 6 bases left in between.

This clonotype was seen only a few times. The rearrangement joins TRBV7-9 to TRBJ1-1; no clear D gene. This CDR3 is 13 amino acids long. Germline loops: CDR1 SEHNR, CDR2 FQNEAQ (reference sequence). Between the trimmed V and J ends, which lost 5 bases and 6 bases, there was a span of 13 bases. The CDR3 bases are TGTGCCAGCAGCCCCTGGGCTCACCCTGAAGCTTTCTTT. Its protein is CASSPWAHPEAFF.